The T cell receptor beta chain under discussion was sequenced for a study of cytomegalovirus exposure and HLA in healthy donors. Study results and limitations: A previous analysis found most TCR beta V segments productive roughly 87% or roughly 30% of the time. Differences between HLA loci emerged in a later analysis of TCR association rates, with DRB1 most and HLA-C fewest. Within a later analysis, the majority of CMV-associated TCR beta chains appeared HLA-restricted.

PCR was performed using 60 Vbeta and 13 Jbeta primers. The method was immunoSEQ multiplex PCR; TCRdb's version includes in-frame clones alone and lacks a portion of them. The sample carries nearly 110,000 clones, roughly three quarters recorded once. CDR1 and CDR2 from the germline V gene are SGHDN and FVKESK. The V end lost 6 bases, the J end lost 6 bases, and 19 bases lay between the germline ends. The CDR3 is 15 residues long. This clone has a handful of counts. The antigen is undetermined. The receptor's source is a man aged 18 to 30 in good health and CMV-seronegative. The sample consisted of PBMCs. V and J are TRBV14 and TRBJ2-3; D is perhaps TRBD1 (5 bases). Here the CDR3 DNA reads TGTGCCAGCAGTCAAAGGCCCAGACAGTTTGATACGCAGTATTTT. As protein: CASSQRPRQFDTQYF.